This is a list of T cell receptor beta chains from one sample in a study of Ad26.COV2.S vaccination and SARS-CoV-2 variants. The method was immunoSEQ multiplex PCR; TCRdb's version includes in-frame clones alone and lacks a portion of them. Of about 350,000 clones in the sample, 87% are singletons; the top ten hold 3.4%. This specimen consisted of peripheral blood, obtained in a trial of Ad26.COV2.S vaccine versus placebo. The receptors were gathered from a person aged 18-65 years who received the Ad26.COV2.S COVID-19 vaccine or a placebo. CDR3s include the opening cysteine and the closing phenylalanine or tryptophan. Fields, in order: clone size, J gene, V gene, D gene, CDR3 protein, CDR3 DNA. D genes are given only for firm matches. Size tells how often a clone was seen (once, few, many) or the class of an expanded clone, and some rows leave it out.

NA TRBJ2-2 TRBV5-4 NA CASSSGRWNTGELFF TGTGCCAGCAGCTCCGGACGGTGGAACACCGGGGAGCTGTTTTTT
NA TRBJ2-3 TRBV4-2 NA CASSQESDTQYF TGTGCCAGCAGCCAAGAATCGGATACGCAGTATTTT
NA TRBJ1-3 TRBV9 NA CASSPGTISGNTIYF TGTGCCAGCAGCCCCGGGACAATCTCTGGAAACACCATATATTTT
NA TRBJ2-7 TRBV30 NA CAWSAGGNTYEQYF TGTGCCTGGAGCGCCGGGGGAAACACCTACGAGCAGTACTTC
once TRBJ2-3 TRBV9 TRBD2 CASSPWGTSGGSSTDTQYF TGTGCCAGCAGCCCGTGGGGGACTAGCGGGGGATCTAGCACAGATACGCAGTATTTT
NA TRBJ1-4 TRBV4-2 NA CASSRDVTGPTNEKLFF TGTGCCAGCAGCCGAGATGTCACAGGGCCAACTAATGAAAAACTGTTTTTT
NA TRBJ1-3 TRBV3-1/TRBV3-2 TRBD1 CASSQYRGGSGNTIYF TGTGCCAGCAGCCAGTACAGGGGAGGCTCTGGAAACACCATATATTTT
NA TRBJ2-1 TRBV2 TRBD2 CASSMSSRGSGGAANEQFF TGTGCCAGCAGCATGAGTTCGCGGGGTAGCGGGGGGGCCGCCAATGAGCAGTTCTTC
NA TRBJ1-1 TRBV30 NA CAWSVGQNTEAFF TGTGCCTGGAGTGTAGGTCAGAACACTGAAGCTTTCTTT
NA TRBJ2-5 TRBV11-2 NA CASSETVGETQYF TGTGCCAGCAGCGAGACGGTGGGAGAGACCCAGTACTTC
NA TRBJ1-2 TRBV27 NA CATSRTSNNYGYTF TGTGCCACCTCAAGGACGTCGAACAACTATGGCTACACCTTC
NA TRBJ1-3 TRBV18 NA CASSPRDPLRDTIYF TGTGCCAGCTCACCACGGGACCCCTTGAGAGACACCATATATTTT
few TRBJ2-2 TRBV7-9 NA CASRLRNTNTGELFF TGTGCCAGCAGGCTCAGAAATACGAACACCGGGGAGCTGTTTTTT
NA TRBJ2-2 TRBV5-1 NA CASSLARGGSGELFF TGCGCCAGCAGCTTGGCCAGGGGCGGATCCGGGGAGCTGTTTTTT
NA TRBJ1-1 TRBV7-2 NA CASSRGGYAEAFF TGTGCCAGCAGCCGGGGGGGTTACGCTGAAGCTTTCTTT
NA TRBJ1-2 TRBV12-3/TRBV12-4 TRBD1 CASSRGTEYGYTF TGTGCCAGCAGCCGTGGGACAGAGTATGGCTACACCTTC
NA TRBJ2-1 TRBV4-2 TRBD2 CASSQDPFIAGGYNEQFF TGTGCCAGCAGCCAAGATCCCTTTATCGCGGGGGGGTACAATGAGCAGTTCTTC
NA TRBJ2-7 TRBV5-8 TRBD2 CASSPLAGDDEQYF TGTGCCAGCAGCCCACTAGCGGGGGATGACGAGCAGTACTTC
NA TRBJ2-2 TRBV7-2 NA CASSPIYANTGELFF TGTGCCAGCAGCCCCATTTACGCGAACACCGGGGAGCTGTTTTTT
NA TRBJ2-2 TRBV4-2 NA CASSLYWDRVAGGPTGELFF TGTGCCAGCAGCCTCTACTGGGACAGGGTTGCGGGGGGGCCGACCGGGGAGCTGTTTTTT
NA TRBJ1-6 TRBV5-1 NA CASQQGIVRDSPLHF TGCGCCAGCCAGCAGGGAATCGTTCGGGATTCACCCCTCCACTTT
NA TRBJ2-6 TRBV2 NA CASSAGANVLTF TGTGCCAGCAGCGCTGGGGCCAACGTCCTGACTTTC
NA TRBJ2-3 TRBV5-1 TRBD1 CASSSGQGTDTQYF TGCGCCAGCAGCTCGGGACAGGGGACAGATACGCAGTATTTT
NA TRBJ1-4 TRBV5-6 NA CASSLGATGANEKLFF TGTGCCAGCAGCTTGGGGGCGACGGGGGCTAATGAAAAACTGTTTTTT
NA TRBJ1-3 TRBV9 TRBD1 CASSSGGYGNTIYF TGTGCCAGCAGCTCAGGGGGTTATGGAAACACCATATATTTT
NA TRBJ2-5 TRBV4-3 NA CASSSRAEETQYF TGCGCCAGCAGCTCCCGGGCCGAGGAGACCCAGTACTTC
NA TRBJ2-5 TRBV4-3 TRBD1 CASSQGTGEETQYF TGCGCCAGCAGCCAAGGGACAGGGGAAGAGACCCAGTACTTC
NA TRBJ1-3 TRBV7-9 TRBD1 CASSPTPGQLLGNTIYF TGTGCCAGCAGCCCCACACCGGGACAGCTACTCGGAAACACCATATATTTT
NA TRBJ2-5 TRBV10-1 TRBD1 CASSEGTVPEETQYF TGCGCCAGCAGTGAGGGGACAGTTCCCGAGGAGACCCAGTACTTC
NA TRBJ2-5 TRBV20-1 NA CSASSLARETQYF TGCAGTGCTAGTAGTCTAGCGAGGGAGACCCAGTACTTC
NA TRBJ2-7 TRBV11-2 NA CASSLDGHYEQYF TGTGCCAGCAGCTTAGACGGACACTACGAGCAGTACTTC
NA TRBJ1-5 TRBV15 NA CATSQENQPQHF TGTGCCACCAGCCAGGAGAATCAGCCCCAGCATTTT
NA TRBJ2-7 TRBV7-2 TRBD1 CASSIDRVLAYEQYF TGTGCCAGCAGCATCGACAGGGTTTTAGCCTACGAGCAGTACTTC
NA TRBJ1-1 TRBV4-1 NA CASSQRSGKDAGYNTEAFF TGCGCCAGCAGCCAAAGATCAGGGAAGGACGCAGGGTATAACACTGAAGCTTTCTTT
NA TRBJ2-7 TRBV2 TRBD1 CASSRDRGEYEQYF TGTGCCAGCAGCCGAGACAGGGGGGAGTACGAGCAGTACTTC
NA TRBJ2-7 TRBV30 TRBD1 CAWRSRDSYEQYF TGTGCCTGGAGGTCCCGGGACAGTTACGAGCAGTACTTC
NA TRBJ2-3 TRBV5-1 TRBD2 CASTPGGYTDTQYF TGCGCCAGCACCCCGGGGGGGTACACAGATACGCAGTATTTT
NA TRBJ2-2 TRBV4-3 TRBD1 CASSQDGQGAGELFF TGCGCCAGCAGCCAAGACGGACAGGGCGCCGGGGAGCTGTTTTTT
NA TRBJ1-2 TRBV6-1 NA CASSENRQSNYGYTF TGTGCCAGCAGTGAAAACCGACAGTCTAACTATGGCTACACCTTC
NA TRBJ2-3 TRBV6-1 TRBD1 CASSEADRPRSPSTDTQYF TGTGCCAGCAGTGAAGCGGACAGGCCAAGGTCCCCTAGCACAGATACGCAGTATTTT
NA TRBJ1-2 TRBV11-3 NA CASSLDGGYGYTF TGTGCCAGCAGCTTAGATGGGGGCTATGGCTACACCTTC
once TRBJ1-2 TRBV9 NA CASSVDPIYGYTF TGTGCCAGCAGCGTAGATCCCATCTATGGCTACACCTTC
NA TRBJ1-4 TRBV30 TRBD1 CAWSPLTGGRGEKLFF TGTGCCTGGAGTCCACTGACAGGGGGAAGAGGGGAAAAACTGTTTTTT
NA TRBJ2-3 TRBV30 TRBD2 CAWSARAGGPYTQYF TGTGCCTGGAGTGCCCGGGCGGGGGGGCCTTATACGCAGTATTTT
few TRBJ1-5 TRBV12-3/TRBV12-4 NA CASSKGGGQPQHF TGTGCCAGCAGTAAGGGTGGGGGGCAGCCCCAGCATTTT
NA TRBJ2-1 TRBV14 NA CASSRMKSSYNEQFF TGTGCCAGCAGCCGAATGAAAAGCTCCTACAATGAGCAGTTCTTC
NA TRBJ1-3 TRBV2 TRBD1 CASTDRGNTIYF TGTGCCAGCACCGACAGGGGGAACACCATATATTTT
NA TRBJ1-2 TRBV6-6 NA CASSYSGGTAGYTF TGTGCCAGCAGTTACTCGGGTGGAACCGCCGGCTACACCTTC
NA TRBJ2-1 TRBV5-1 TRBD1 CASSSDRGLLEGQFF TGCGCCAGCAGCTCGGACAGGGGCCTTCTAGAGGGGCAGTTCTTC